The sequence of this T cell receptor (beta chain) was determined in a study of cytomegalovirus exposure and HLA in healthy donors. Study as a whole: It was reported in a later analysis that the same platform had been used for the approximately 120 validation repertoires as for the approximately 700 first-cohort repertoires.

Profiled with immunoSEQ multiplex PCR; TCRdb holds only in-frame clones, not every one. The sample contains 200,000 or so clones, approximately 80% of which appear only once. This clone was recorded only once. Its antigen is unknown. Points from the study as a whole: Subsequent analysis showed first-cohort TCR clusters tending to co-occur in around 130 validation repertoires. Associated with cytomegalovirus, according to the listing, were 150 to 200 TCR beta chains.

Germline V lookup: CDR1 SGDLS, CDR2 YYNGEE. CDR3 size: 13 residues. The ends were cut back, 3 bases at V and 6 bases at J, with 10 bases in the middle. The sequence was collected from a man between 18 and 29 years old in good health and CMV-seropositive. Sequenced: PBMCs. The chain recombines TRBV9 with TRBJ2-1, with D tentatively TRBD2 (6 bases). The CDR3 loop is CASSGGVGNEQFF. CDR3 bases: TGTGCCAGCAGCGGCGGGGTTGGCAATGAGCAGTTCTTC.